The present entry profiles one TCR beta chain with its context. The protocol was immunoSEQ multiplex PCR, while the TCRdb copy is restricted to in-frame clones and leaves out a portion. Among roughly 43,000 clones listed, roughly 86% were seen once. The sample originates from a study of blood T cell repertoires in COVID-19. This CDR3 is built from 15 residues. Trimming left V 4 bases short and J 3 bases short, with 13 bases between. Germline V CDR1 and CDR2: MDHEN, SYDVKM. Study members were between roughly 18 and 89 years old and lived in fewer than 30 US regions. Participants' own reports of clinical history determined their cohort assignment. Cohort 3 recovery required two negative PCRs, clearance, or symptom resolution.

V and J are TRBV28 and TRBJ2-1; tentative D call: TRBD2 (5 bases). Sequenced material: PBMCs or T cells enriched from blood (not recorded which). The TCR sequence derives from a woman between 50 and 59 years old who had recovered from COVID-19. DNA of the CDR3: TGTGCCAGCAGTTCACCGGGATCGCTCTACAATGAGCAGTTCTTC. Protein product: CASSSPGSLYNEQFF.